The T cell receptor (beta chain) described here comes from a study of cytomegalovirus exposure and HLA in healthy donors. Study-level information: A data release that came early held 75 million to 85 million unique TCRs from HLA-typed donors. Regarding the study as a whole: Reportedly, a later analysis found an Asian-associated ancestry cluster had fewer N-insertions than the roughly 700-donor mean.

In the PCR, 60 Vbeta and 13 Jbeta primers were used. Profiled with immunoSEQ multiplex PCR; TCRdb holds only in-frame clones, not every one. The table has about 170,000 clones, around 76% seen once. This clone appeared a single time. Its antigen is undetermined. Trimming stripped 3 bases from V and 3 bases from J, with 13 bases between. Looked up from germline, CDR1 is SGDLS and CDR2 is YYNGEE. The CDR3 totals 15 residues. Sequenced input: PBMCs. V is TRBV9 and J is TRBJ1-3; no reliable D call. This sequence was found in a woman between 25 and 40 years old in good health and CMV-seropositive. In DNA form, the CDR3 reads TGTGCCAGCAGCGGCGGACTCAGCAATGGAAACACCATATATTTT. The encoded protein is CASSGGLSNGNTIYF.